Below, 30 T cell receptor beta chains from the same sample are listed, as sequenced in a study of vaccination and CD4 T cells after COVID-19. The Oncomine TCR Beta short-read assay was applied to DNA of cultured CD4+ T cells. TCRdb passed the PCR reads through MiXCR, listing each CDR3 protein once. The data show 7,000 or so distinct CDR3 sequences, roughly 40% seen once. Treatment in this sample: approximately 11-day PBMC culture with coronavirus spike peptide pools or control peptides (ViraFEST assay). These CD4+ T cells came from an unexposed donor, sampled before the COVID-19 pandemic (2011-2018). No antigen has been identified for these receptors. Sequenced: CD4+ T cells from blood, cultured in vitro. The receptors here all came from a human donor in good health.

This clonotype was observed a few times. The chain carries TRBV6-2 or TRBV6-3 and TRBJ1-5; 7 bases line up with TRBD1. The V and J ends lost 4 bases and 5 bases, in that order; junction bases with no gene match: 2. This CDR3 has 13 residues. Germline V CDR1 and CDR2: MNHEY, SVGEGT. The CDR3 coding sequence is TGTGCCAGCAGTTTAACAGGGGATCAGCCCCAGCATTTT. Translating gives CASSLTGDQPQHF.

This chain connects TRBV7-2 to TRBJ1-2, with a weak D call TRBD1 (6 bases). The germline V gene encodes CDR1 SGHTA and CDR2 FQGNSA. The V gene lost 6 bases and the J gene lost 8 bases, with 22 bases spanning the gap. The length of the CDR3 is 15 residues. CDR3 DNA sequence: TGTGCCAGCAGGCCTGAGGGAGGGGGAAGGTTCGGCTACACCTTC. This sequence encodes CASRPEGGGRFGYTF.

This clonotype was seen only a few times. This chain uses TRBV19 with TRBJ1-2; D is unresolved. Looked up from germline, CDR1 is LNHDA and CDR2 is SQIVND (reference sequence). V was shortened by 11 bases and J by 0 bases, with 7 bases between the two germline ends. The CDR3 has 11 residues. The CDR3 nucleotides read TGTGCCGGCCAGACTAACTATGGCTACACCTTC. Translating it yields CAGQTNYGYTF.

The gene calls are TRBV7-9 and TRBJ2-7; D call uncertain. The germline gives CDR1 SEHNR, CDR2 FQNEAQ (reference sequence). This CDR3 region has 11 residues. V lost 5 bases and J lost 5, with 7 bases in between. CDR3 bases: TGTGCCAGCAGCCTCACTCACGAGCAGTACTTC. Amino acid sequence: CASSLTHEQYF.

The V and J genes are TRBV7-9 and TRBJ2-7; 13 bases line up with TRBD2. The V gene's germline CDR1 is SEHNR and CDR2 FQNEAQ (reference sequence). This CDR3 is 17 amino acids long. The ends lost 1 base at V and 3 bases at J; junction bases unmatched: 6. CDR3: CASSLGGLAGRVYEQYF. DNA of the CDR3: TGTGCCAGCAGCTTAGGGGGACTAGCGGGAAGGGTCTACGAGCAGTACTTC.

The gene calls are TRBV6-5 and TRBJ1-1; D is undetermined. The V gene lost 2 bases and the J gene lost 4 bases, with 8 bases spanning the gap. The CDR3 totals 13 residues. Per germline, CDR1 MNHEY and CDR2 SVGAGI. DNA for the CDR3: TGTGCCAGCAGTTACGTGAGATCCACTGAAGCTTTCTTT. Encoded protein: CASSYVRSTEAFF.

The chain joins TRBV14 to TRBJ1-2; no clear D gene. The V end was cut by 4 bases, the J end by 2 bases, with 14 bases between. In germline, CDR1 is SGHDN, CDR2 FVKESK. The CDR3 is 15 amino acids. Here the CDR3 DNA reads TGTGCCAGCAGCCGGACCGACACCCGGAACTATGGCTACACCTTC. Its translation: CASSRTDTRNYGYTF.

The CDR3 coding sequence is TGCGCCAGCAGCCAGGTAGACTTGGGACTAGCGGGAGGCGAGCAGTACTTC. As protein: CASSQVDLGLAGGEQYF. The chain couples TRBV4-1 to TRBJ2-7; 15 bases match TRBD2. The germline gives CDR1 MGHRA, CDR2 YSYEKL. Trimming at V came to 3 bases and at J to 6 bases, leaving 9 bases not matched to a gene. The length of the CDR3 is 17 residues.

The chain joins TRBV2 to TRBJ2-7, with D possibly TRBD2 on 6 matching bases. Trimming stripped 7 bases from V and 2 bases from J, with 18 bases between. This CDR3 has 15 amino acids. The V gene's germline CDR1 is SNHLY and CDR2 FYNNEI. The CDR3 nucleotides are TGTGCCAGCACATCTTTCGGGGGAAGGGCCTACGAGCAGTACTTC. This translates into CASTSFGGRAYEQYF.

The rearrangement links TRBV27 to TRBJ2-1, with TRBD2 identical over 7 bases. The germline CDR1 and CDR2 sequences are MNHEY and SMNVEV (reference sequence). This CDR3 is built from 15 residues. Losses at the gene ends were 6 bases for V and 0 bases for J; bases not matched to a gene: 5. The CDR3 nucleotides are TGTGCCAGCAGAACACCTAGCGGCTCCTACAATGAGCAGTTCTTC. Translated: CASRTPSGSYNEQFF.

This chain joins TRBV7-8 and TRBJ2-7; a possible D gene is TRBD1 (6 bases). Germline CDR1 and CDR2: SGHVS and FQNEAQ. The CDR3 spans 12 residues. Trimming took off 5 bases at V and 9 bases at J, with 14 bases between the two ends. CDR3 sequence (DNA): TGTGCCAGCAGCCCCAGGGGATCCGGGCAGTACTTC. It encodes CASSPRGSGQYF.

J is TRBJ1-4 and V is TRBV15; maybe TRBD1 (5 bases). Germline CDR1 LNHNV, CDR2 YYDKDF (reference sequence). The CDR3 is made up of 15 amino acids. V lost 0 bases and J 4 bases, leaving 9 bases between the germline ends. CDR3 sequence reads: CATSRDGGFNEKLFF. As DNA, the CDR3 is TGTGCCACCAGCAGAGATGGGGGGTTTAATGAAAAACTGTTTTTT.

The genes are TRBV20-1 and TRBJ2-3; 9 bases map to TRBD2. V lost 6 bases to trimming and J lost 0 bases; unmatched junction nucleotides: 16. The germline V gene encodes CDR1 DFQATT and CDR2 SNEGSKA (reference sequence). This CDR3 comprises 18 residues. The CDR3 loop is CSAHPNRGRALSTDTQYF. CDR3 DNA sequence: TGCAGTGCCCACCCGAATCGCGGGAGGGCCCTAAGCACAGATACGCAGTATTTT.

The gene calls are TRBV18 and TRBJ1-2; D gene unclear. Trimming pared 0 bases from V and 4 bases from J, leaving 9 bases between. The germline V gene has CDR1 KGHSH and CDR2 LQKENI. The length of the CDR3 is 14 residues. As DNA, the CDR3 is TGTGCCAGCTCACCACCGGCCAGTTTCTATGGCTACACCTTC. Translated: CASSPPASFYGYTF.

This clonotype showed up just a few times. V is TRBV24-1 and J is TRBJ2-5; D remains unclear. V was trimmed by 6 bases and J by 2 bases, leaving 9 bases between them. The CDR3 covers 13 residues. Germline lookup yields CDR1 KGHDR and CDR2 SFDVKD. The CDR3 region is CATSRRSQETQYF. The CDR3 region has the DNA TGTGCCACCAGTCGTAGATCTCAAGAGACCCAGTACTTC.

A few counts support this clonotype. V is TRBV6-1 and J is TRBJ1-2, with D unresolved. Trimming removed 6 bases at V and 1 base at J, with 18 bases between. The CDR3 has 16 amino acids. Germline values: CDR1 MNHNS, CDR2 SASEGT. CDR3 nucleotides: TGTGCCAGCAGCCTCGGTTTGGATTTAGTTAACTATGGCTACACCTTC. Translating gives CASSLGLDLVNYGYTF.

The chain couples TRBV4-2 to TRBJ2-7; no definite D call. The CDR3 runs 14 residues. Germline values: CDR1 LGHNA, CDR2 YNFKEQ. The germline V and J ends were trimmed by 6 bases and 3 bases, with 15 bases remaining between them. CDR3 sequence: CASRPALDLYEQYF. Here the CDR3 DNA reads TGTGCCAGCAGGCCAGCCCTCGACCTCTACGAGCAGTACTTC.

This chain uses TRBV29-1 with TRBJ2-5, with TRBD2 matching 12 bases. The V gene's germline CDR1 is SQVTM and CDR2 ANQGSEA. With 6 bases clipped from V and 7 bases from J, the junction kept 3 bases outside the gene matches. The CDR3 totals 12 residues. The DNA of the CDR3 is TGCAGCGTGGAGACTAGCGGGGGGACCCAGTACTTC. This encodes CSVETSGGTQYF.

This CDR3 reads CATSDAGTGGPRYNEQFF. The CDR3, as DNA: TGTGCCACCAGTGACGCGGGTACAGGGGGCCCCCGGTACAATGAGCAGTTCTTC. This chain connects TRBV24-1 to TRBJ2-1; the match to TRBD1 covers 9 bases. CDR1 is KGHDR, CDR2 SFDVKD, per germline. Trimming at V came to 4 bases and at J to 4 bases, leaving 13 bases not matched to a gene. The CDR3 is 18 amino acids.

This clonotype has a handful of counts. The chain has TRBV27 and TRBJ2-5; D call uncertain. V was cut by 5 bases and J by 4 bases, with 17 bases left in between. Looked up from germline, CDR1 is MNHEY and CDR2 is SMNVEV (reference sequence). This CDR3 has 15 amino acids. The CDR3 is CASSLTSWNGETQYF. In DNA form, the CDR3 reads TGTGCCAGCAGTCTGACCTCCTGGAACGGAGAGACCCAGTACTTC.

The V call is TRBV7-8, the J call TRBJ1-1; D gene unclear. V dropped 6 bases and J dropped 1 base, with 9 bases sitting between them. The CDR3 covers 13 residues. Germline-derived CDR1 and CDR2 are SGHVS and FQNEAQ. The CDR3 region is CASRIRENTEAFF. The CDR3 DNA follows: TGTGCCAGCAGGATTAGGGAGAACACTGAAGCTTTCTTT.

V and J are TRBV7-6 and TRBJ2-7; 7 bases are a match to TRBD1. Looked up from germline, CDR1 is SGHVS and CDR2 is FNYEAQ. J lost 7 bases, V lost 0 bases, and 6 bases had no gene match. The CDR3 is 14 amino acids. CDR3 sequence reads: CASSLATGFGEQYF. CDR3 nucleotides: TGTGCCAGCAGCTTAGCGACAGGGTTCGGGGAGCAGTACTTC.

The gene calls are TRBV30 and TRBJ2-5; D is ambiguous. Per the germline V gene, CDR1 is GTSNPN and CDR2 is SVGIG (reference sequence). This CDR3 has 13 amino acids. Between the trimmed V and J ends, which lost 7 bases and 4 bases, there was a span of 16 bases. The CDR3 region is CAFRRWGRETQYF. The CDR3 DNA follows: TGTGCCTTCCGCAGATGGGGTAGAGAGACCCAGTACTTC.

This chain joins TRBV6-1 and TRBJ2-1, with TRBD2 matching 9 bases. The V gene end was trimmed by 6 bases and the J gene end by 4 bases; junction bases not matched to a gene: 7. Germline V gene lookup returns CDR1 MNHNS and CDR2 SASEGT. This CDR3 region has 15 residues. The DNA of the CDR3 is TGTGCCAGCAGGCTATCTAGCGGGATTTACAATGAGCAGTTCTTC. It specifies CASRLSSGIYNEQFF.

This clonotype occurred a few times. V usage is TRBV6-1 and J usage is TRBJ2-3; weak D call: TRBD2 (6 bases). Trimming stripped 6 bases from V and 3 bases from J, with 10 bases between. CDR1 is MNHNS, CDR2 SASEGT, per germline. The CDR3 length is 13 residues. The CDR3 is CASSGSFTDTQYF. The CDR3 DNA follows: TGTGCCAGCAGCGGGAGTTTTACAGATACGCAGTATTTT.

The genes are TRBV12-3 or TRBV12-4 and TRBJ2-1, with D perhaps being TRBD1 or TRBD2 (5 bases each). The CDR3 runs to 13 residues. Trimming left V 7 bases short and J 8 bases short, with 15 bases between. In nucleotides, the CDR3 is TGTGCCAGCAATCGAATGGGGGAGCATGAGCAGTTCTTC. Its protein product is CASNRMGEHEQFF.

By proportion, this clonotype is medium-sized. The chain uses TRBV20-1 and TRBJ1-5; a weak D match, TRBD1 (5 bases). This CDR3 comprises 15 residues. Trimming removed 0 bases from V and 6 bases from J, with 15 bases in between. Looked up from germline, CDR1 is DFQATT and CDR2 is SNEGSKA (reference sequence). The CDR3 region has the DNA TGCAGTGCTAGAGATCTACGAGGGGACGGTCAGCCCCAGCATTTT. Encoded protein: CSARDLRGDGQPQHF.

This clonotype has only a few counts. V and J are TRBV15 and TRBJ2-5, with D perhaps TRBD1 (6 bases). Trimming shortened V by 3 bases and J by 5 bases, and 16 bases separated the two germline ends. Germline V gene data show CDR1 as LNHNV and CDR2 as YYDKDF (reference sequence). This CDR3 region has 15 residues. In DNA, the CDR3 is TGTGCCACCAGCAGGGACCCTCACAGGGCCGAGACCCAGTACTTC. It encodes CATSRDPHRAETQYF.

The chain recombines TRBV18 with TRBJ2-1; possible D gene TRBD2, 5 bases. Germline CDR1 and CDR2: KGHSH and LQKENI. Trimming cost V 4 bases and J 8 bases, with 6 bases left between them. This CDR3 is 11 amino acids long. CDR3 loop: CASSHGDEQFF. DNA of the CDR3: TGTGCCAGCTCACACGGGGATGAGCAGTTCTTC.

This clonotype was detected a few times. The chain's CDR3 is CASSEIQGQPQHF. The CDR3 nucleotides are TGTGCCAGTAGTGAAATCCAGGGCCAGCCCCAGCATTTT. The chain uses TRBV19 and TRBJ1-5; D might be TRBD1 (5 bases). The V gene lost 5 bases and the J gene lost 7 bases, with 12 bases spanning the gap. The V gene's germline CDR1 is LNHDA and CDR2 SQIVND (reference sequence). The CDR3 sequence is 13 residues long.